Listed below are T cell receptor beta chains from one sample, sequenced in a study of OX40 agonist ivuxolimab in advanced cancers. Method: immunoSEQ multiplex PCR; TCRdb's copy keeps in-frame clones and lacks some. The sample lists around 92,000 clones, around four fifths occurring once. Sequenced material: CD4+ or CD8+ T cells sorted from blood, taken in a trial of the OX40 agonist ivuxolimab. All receptors come from an adult with an advanced solid tumor such as melanoma, head and neck, liver or kidney cancer. Both conserved end residues are part of each CDR3. A D gene is named only where the DNA matches it firmly. The listing skips clone size in some rows; elsewhere it reads once, few, many or a size class.

D gene: -
V gene: TRBV7-9
J gene: TRBJ2-1
clone size: -
CDR3 DNA: TGTGCCAGCAGCTTAACCCCCCCCAATGAGCAGTTCTTC
CDR3 protein: CASSLTPPNEQFF

D gene: -
V gene: TRBV11-1
J gene: TRBJ2-7
clone size: -
CDR3 DNA: TGTGCCAGCAGCTTAGTTCGTCGGGGCTACGAGCAGTACTTC
CDR3 protein: CASSLVRRGYEQYF

D gene: -
V gene: TRBV7-2
J gene: TRBJ2-3
clone size: -
CDR3 DNA: TGTGCCAGCAGCTTAGCCACCGATCCCAGGAAGAGCACAGATACGCAGTATTTT
CDR3 protein: CASSLATDPRKSTDTQYF

D gene: -
V gene: TRBV7-2
J gene: TRBJ1-4
clone size: -
CDR3 DNA: TGTGCCAGCAGCCCGGGGCCCTCTAATGAAAAACTGTTTTTT
CDR3 protein: CASSPGPSNEKLFF

D gene: -
V gene: TRBV14
J gene: TRBJ1-6
clone size: many
CDR3 DNA: TGTGCCAGCAGCCAAGATCGGGGGAGAGGTTCACCCCTCCACTTT
CDR3 protein: CASSQDRGRGSPLHF

D gene: -
V gene: TRBV5-4
J gene: TRBJ1-2
clone size: -
CDR3 DNA: TGTGCCAGCAGCCCAGACCAGGGGTCTTCTAACTATGGCTACACCTTC
CDR3 protein: CASSPDQGSSNYGYTF

D gene: -
V gene: TRBV23-1
J gene: TRBJ1-3
clone size: -
CDR3 DNA: TGCGCCAGCCTTTTCGACATCGTCGGAAACACCATATATTTT
CDR3 protein: CASLFDIVGNTIYF

D gene: TRBD1
V gene: TRBV30
J gene: TRBJ1-1
clone size: few
CDR3 DNA: TGTGCCTCAAACAGGGGATACACTGAAGCTTTCTTT
CDR3 protein: CASNRGYTEAFF

D gene: -
V gene: TRBV7-2
J gene: TRBJ2-3
clone size: few
CDR3 DNA: TGTGCCAGCAGCTCGGGGCTTAGCACAGATACGCAGTATTTT
CDR3 protein: CASSSGLSTDTQYF

D gene: -
V gene: TRBV2
J gene: TRBJ1-2
clone size: -
CDR3 DNA: TGTGCCAGCAGTAACAGGGAGGGGAGGAATGGCTACACCTTC
CDR3 protein: CASSNREGRNGYTF

D gene: -
V gene: TRBV19
J gene: TRBJ1-4
clone size: -
CDR3 DNA: TGTGCCAGTAGCCTCCGGGCCTATGAAAAACTGTTTTTT
CDR3 protein: CASSLRAYEKLFF

D gene: TRBD1
V gene: TRBV5-4
J gene: TRBJ1-1
clone size: once
CDR3 DNA: TGTGCCAGCAGCTTGGCGGGTCGAAGGGGGCAGCTGAACACTGAAGCTTTCTTT
CDR3 protein: CASSLAGRRGQLNTEAFF

D gene: -
V gene: TRBV5-8
J gene: TRBJ1-5
clone size: -
CDR3 DNA: TGTGCCAGCAGCTTGTTTCGGACGAGCAATCAGCCCCAGCATTTT
CDR3 protein: CASSLFRTSNQPQHF

D gene: TRBD1
V gene: TRBV7-2
J gene: TRBJ1-2
clone size: -
CDR3 DNA: TGTGCCAGCAGCTCTCGCCCGGGACAGGGGGGAGGAGGCTACACCTTC
CDR3 protein: CASSSRPGQGGGGYTF

D gene: -
V gene: TRBV29-1
J gene: TRBJ1-1
clone size: -
CDR3 DNA: TGCAGCGTATCAGACACTGAAGCTTTCTTT
CDR3 protein: CSVSDTEAFF

D gene: -
V gene: TRBV9
J gene: TRBJ1-4
clone size: -
CDR3 DNA: TGTGCCAGCAGCGTAGGGAACAGGGAGGATGAAAAACTGTTTTTT
CDR3 protein: CASSVGNREDEKLFF

D gene: -
V gene: TRBV7-9
J gene: TRBJ2-6
clone size: once
CDR3 DNA: TGTGCCAGCAGCGGGACTTCTGGGGCCAACGTCCTGACTTTC
CDR3 protein: CASSGTSGANVLTF

D gene: -
V gene: TRBV9
J gene: TRBJ1-3
clone size: -
CDR3 DNA: TGTGCCAGCAGCGTGGACATGGGAAACACCATATATTTT
CDR3 protein: CASSVDMGNTIYF

D gene: TRBD1
V gene: TRBV30
J gene: TRBJ2-7
clone size: -
CDR3 DNA: TGTGCCTGGAGTAAGGGGGCCCCGGGCGAGCAGTACTTC
CDR3 protein: CAWSKGAPGEQYF

D gene: -
V gene: TRBV28
J gene: TRBJ1-4
clone size: -
CDR3 DNA: TGTGCCAGCAGTTTTGAGTCACGCAATGAAAAACTGTTTTTT
CDR3 protein: CASSFESRNEKLFF

D gene: TRBD1
V gene: TRBV6-6
J gene: TRBJ1-1
clone size: -
CDR3 DNA: TGTGCCAGCAGTTACTGGACAGGGGGCACCCCTGAAGCTTTCTTT
CDR3 protein: CASSYWTGGTPEAFF

D gene: -
V gene: TRBV28
J gene: TRBJ2-2
clone size: -
CDR3 DNA: TGTGCCAGCAGTTTATCCAGATTAAACACCGGGGAGCTGTTTTTT
CDR3 protein: CASSLSRLNTGELFF

D gene: -
V gene: TRBV7-8
J gene: TRBJ2-3
clone size: -
CDR3 DNA: TGTGCCAGCGGCTCGGGACCGATGCAGTATTTT
CDR3 protein: CASGSGPMQYF

D gene: -
V gene: TRBV28
J gene: TRBJ1-1
clone size: -
CDR3 DNA: TGTGCCAGCAAGGATTCCATGAACACTGAAGCTTTCTTT
CDR3 protein: CASKDSMNTEAFF

D gene: -
V gene: TRBV5-1
J gene: TRBJ2-3
clone size: -
CDR3 DNA: TGCGCCAGTTCCCAGGGCAGCACAGATACGCAGTATTTT
CDR3 protein: CASSQGSTDTQYF

D gene: TRBD1
V gene: TRBV28
J gene: TRBJ1-2
clone size: -
CDR3 DNA: TGTGCCAGCAATGGACAGGGTAACTATGGCTACACCTTC
CDR3 protein: CASNGQGNYGYTF

D gene: -
V gene: TRBV6-5
J gene: TRBJ2-1
clone size: -
CDR3 DNA: TGTGCCAGCAGTTACTCCACAGGAGTCTCCTACAATGAGCAGTTCTTC
CDR3 protein: CASSYSTGVSYNEQFF

D gene: TRBD2
V gene: TRBV30
J gene: TRBJ2-5
clone size: -
CDR3 DNA: TGTGCCTGGAGTGTACAGGGGACTAGCGGGGTGATCGAGACCCAGTACTTC
CDR3 protein: CAWSVQGTSGVIETQYF

D gene: TRBD1
V gene: TRBV4-3
J gene: TRBJ1-2
clone size: once
CDR3 DNA: TGCGCCAGCGGCCAGGGACAGGGGGCAGTTGGCTACACCTTC
CDR3 protein: CASGQGQGAVGYTF